The 14 T cell receptor beta chains presented below share a single source sample, sequenced in a study of blood T cell repertoires in COVID-19 (TCRdb year 2020). The library was generated by the immunoSEQ multiplex PCR assay. TCRdb obtained this table from immuneACCESS and retained in-frame rearrangements with V and J assigned. These tables miss some clones; where compared with another copy, unresolved V genes account for less than half of the shortfall, and the remainder is unexplained. The sample has just over 95,000 clones on record, roughly 82% of them singletons. About 18% of the sample goes to the ten largest clones. Sequences were obtained from peripheral blood. The receptor set was obtained from a man older than 75 with acute or convalescent COVID-19.

Only one count was recorded for this clone. The DNA for the CDR3 is TGTGCCAGCAGTACCTCGGGGGGCTATGGCTACACCTTC. It translates to CASSTSGGYGYTF. The rearrangement links TRBV27 to TRBJ1-2; possibly TRBD1 for D (5 bases). The CDR3 loop spans 13 amino acids. Trimming pared 5 bases from V and 4 bases from J, leaving 11 bases between. CDR1 and CDR2 (germline): MNHEY, SMNVEV (reference sequence).

The chain joins TRBV10-1 to TRBJ2-1, with a weak D call TRBD1 (5 bases). The CDR3 runs to 13 residues. Trimming stripped 8 bases from V and 3 bases from J, with 11 bases between. The germline CDR1 and CDR2 sequences are WNHNN and SYGVQD (reference sequence). DNA of the CDR3: TGCGCCAGCTCCTCAGGGTACTACAATGAGCAGTTCTTC. It yields the protein CASSSGYYNEQFF.

The rearrangement joins TRBV6-6 to TRBJ1-3; the D gene is possibly TRBD1 (5 bases). The CDR3 is 15 amino acids. V was clipped by 5 bases and J by 0 bases, with 11 bases between them. From germline, CDR1 is MNHNY and CDR2 SVGAGI (reference sequence). CDR3 sequence reads: CASSPTEISGNTIYF. CDR3 nucleotide sequence: TGTGCCAGCAGTCCGACAGAGATCTCTGGAAACACCATATATTTT.

This rearrangement joins TRBV29-1 to TRBJ2-5; D may be TRBD1 (5 bases). Deletions cut 4 bases from V and 1 base from J, with 7 bases between. Germline V gene data show CDR1 as SQVTM and CDR2 as ANQGSEA. CDR3 length equals 12 residues. In nucleotides, the CDR3 is TGCAGCGTTGGGACATCCCAAGAGACCCAGTACTTC. Protein product: CSVGTSQETQYF.

This chain joins TRBV30 and TRBJ1-1, with a possible D match to TRBD1 (5 bases). The CDR3 consists of 13 residues. Between the trimmed V and J ends, which lost 1 base and 7 bases, there was a span of 13 bases. CDR1 and CDR2 from the germline V gene are GTSNPN and SVGIG (reference sequence). The CDR3 DNA reads TGTGCCTGGAGTGCCCGGGGGGACGGTGAAGCTTTCTTT. Protein: CAWSARGDGEAFF.

V is TRBV4-1 and J is TRBJ1-1; TRBD1 might be the D (5 bases). V shed 4 bases and J shed 3 bases, with 12 bases lying between them. The germline CDR1 and CDR2 sequences are MGHRA and YSYEKL. CDR3 size: 14 residues. For the CDR3, the DNA is TGCGCCAGCAGCCTCAGGGAGGCGTACACTGAAGCTTTCTTT. Protein: CASSLREAYTEAFF.

This clone appeared once. The chain recombines TRBV29-1 with TRBJ1-1; D is unresolved. The CDR3 loop spans 12 amino acids. V was clipped by 4 bases and J by 0 bases, with 6 bases between them. Germline-derived CDR1 and CDR2 are SQVTM and ANQGSEA. The CDR3 DNA is TGCAGCGTTGGGCACATGAACACTGAAGCTTTCTTT. Translation: CSVGHMNTEAFF. The full variable domain, in which reference TRBV29-1 and TRBJ1-1 provide the parts outside the CDR3, is SAVISQKPSRDICQRGTSLTIQCQVDSQVTMMFWYRQQPGQSLTLIATANQGSEATYESGFVIDKFPISRPNLTFSTLTVSNMSPEDSSIYLCSVGHMNTEAFFGQGTRLTVV.

The chain uses TRBV4-3 and TRBJ1-1; D is unclear. CDR1 LGHNA and CDR2 YSLEER come from the germline V gene. V was pared by 3 bases and J by 4 bases, with 12 bases between. CDR3 length: 14 amino acids. CDR3 sequence: CASSHPGEGTEAFF. The CDR3 coding sequence is TGCGCCAGCAGCCACCCAGGAGAGGGCACTGAAGCTTTCTTT.

This clone came up a few times. This CDR3 reads CSASGVDRGLNTEAFF. The CDR3 nucleotides read TGCAGTGCTAGTGGGGTGGATAGGGGGCTGAACACTGAAGCTTTCTTT. V is TRBV20-1 and J is TRBJ1-1; 7 nucleotides match TRBD1. Losses at the gene ends were 3 bases for V and 0 bases for J; bases not matched to a gene: 10. CDR3 length: 16 residues. CDR1 DFQATT and CDR2 SNEGSKA come from the germline V gene (reference sequence).

The chain has TRBV18 and TRBJ2-7; 8 bases match TRBD2. CDR3 length: 16 residues. V trimming: 0 bases; J trimming: 4 bases; junction bases outside the gene matches: 8. Per the germline V gene, CDR1 is KGHSH and CDR2 is LQKENI. DNA of the CDR3: TGTGCCAGCTCACCACCTAATAGCGGGACATCGTACGAGCAGTACTTC. Protein sequence: CASSPPNSGTSYEQYF.

The chain links TRBV28 to TRBJ2-7; 8 bases are shared with TRBD1. The V gene's germline CDR1 is MDHEN and CDR2 SYDVKM. CDR3 length: 15 amino acids. The V and J ends lost 8 bases and 7 bases, in that order; junction bases with no gene match: 16. The CDR3 here is CASFPIGTGINEQYF. CDR3 coding DNA: TGTGCCAGCTTTCCCATAGGGACAGGAATTAATGAGCAGTACTTC.

The genes are TRBV5-1 and TRBJ2-7; unclear D gene. This CDR3 is built from 13 residues. The V gene's germline CDR1 is SGHRS and CDR2 YFSETQ. V was trimmed by 4 bases and J by 5 bases, leaving 13 bases between them. CDR3 sequence reads: CASSLGRNDEQYF. CDR3 DNA: TGCGCCAGCAGCCTGGGCAGGAACGACGAGCAGTACTTC.

V and J are TRBV5-1 and TRBJ2-7; a possible D gene is TRBD2 (6 bases). Germline loops: CDR1 SGHRS, CDR2 YFSETQ. Trimming pared 1 base from V and 0 bases from J, leaving 11 bases between. The CDR3 has 15 amino acids. CDR3 DNA sequence: TGCGCCAGCAGCTTGTGGGCGGGGAGCTCCTACGAGCAGTACTTC. Translation gives CASSLWAGSSYEQYF.

This chain joins TRBV7-9 and TRBJ1-2; no firm D call. V was pared by 6 bases and J by 4 bases, with 15 bases between. The CDR3 extends over 14 amino acids. From germline, CDR1 is SEHNR and CDR2 FQNEAQ (reference sequence). The CDR3 nucleotides read TGTGCCAGCAGTCACACGGACTCTTTCTATGGCTACACCTTC. Translated: CASSHTDSFYGYTF.